The 21 T cell receptor beta chains presented below share a single source sample, sequenced in a study of T cells in Graves' hyperthyroidism and ophthalmopathy. There were TCR beta CDR3 regions amplified from RNA transcripts. Carried out on the TCR CDR3, a first-round RT-PCR used the HTBI primer set. TCRdb passed the multiplex PCR reads through MiXCR, listing each CDR3 protein once. The repertoire holds approximately 560,000 distinct CDR3 sequences, 40% to 55% seen once, with about 8.2% in the top ten. The sequenced sample was peripheral blood or thyroid tissue (not recorded which). The receptors here all came from a woman aged 18-30 years with Graves' hyperthyroidism.

The chain recombines TRBV2 with TRBJ2-6, with no clear D. From germline, CDR1 is SNHLY and CDR2 FYNNEI. Trimming took 6 bases from V and 6 from J, leaving 9 bases between them. The CDR3 has 13 amino acids. CDR3: CASRRSEANVLTF. DNA for the CDR3: TGTGCCAGCAGAAGGAGCGAGGCCAACGTCCTGACTTTC.

CDR3: CASSESAGNNSPLHF. CDR3 DNA: TGTGCCAGCAGTGAATCGGCAGGAAATAATTCACCCCTCCACTTT. The chain combines TRBV25-1 with TRBJ1-6; no reliable D call. Trimming removed 1 base at V and 5 bases at J, with 9 bases between. This CDR3 is built from 15 residues. The germline gives CDR1 MGHDK, CDR2 SYGVNS.

Comments on this clonotype: Possible read error: a much larger clone is one base away. The rearrangement uses TRBV10-3 and TRBJ1-1, with TRBD1 as a possible D gene (5 bases). V lost 6 bases, J lost 7 bases, and 9 bases lay in between. This CDR3 contains 11 residues. Germline V gives CDR1 ENHRY, CDR2 SYGVKD. DNA of the CDR3: TGTGCCATCAGGGGGACGGGTGAAGCTTTCTTT. Translation gives CAIRGTGEAFF.

The chain is built from TRBV9 and TRBJ1-1, with D possibly being TRBD1 (5 bases). V lost 3 bases to trimming and J lost 11 bases, with 14 bases between them. The CDR3 is 12 residues long. In germline, CDR1 is SGDLS, CDR2 YYNGEE. CDR3 protein: CASSGPEGDAFF. The CDR3 DNA reads TGTGCCAGCAGCGGTCCCGAAGGGGACGCTTTCTTT.

Details on this clonotype: A much larger clone lies one base from this, so it may be a read error. V usage is TRBV14 and J usage is TRBJ1-4; D not resolved. This CDR3 region has 11 residues. The V and J ends lost 3 bases and 5 bases respectively, with 1 base between them. Germline values: CDR1 SGHDN, CDR2 FVKESK. The CDR3 protein is CASSHNEKLFF. The DNA of the CDR3 is TGTGCCAGCAGCCACAATGAAAAACTGTTTTTT.

This clonotype occurred a few times. The chain has TRBV24-1 and TRBJ1-5, with D unresolved. The CDR3 covers 18 residues. V was trimmed by 3 bases and J by 3 bases, leaving 20 bases between them. Per germline, CDR1 KGHDR and CDR2 SFDVKD. CDR3 DNA sequence: TGTGCCACCAGTGATCCGCGTCAGGACTCGAACCACAATCAGCCCCAGCATTTT. It is translated as CATSDPRQDSNHNQPQHF.

This clonotype was found many times. This rearrangement joins TRBV7-9 to TRBJ1-2; tentatively, D is TRBD1 (6 bases). The germline V gene has CDR1 SEHNR and CDR2 FQNEAQ (reference sequence). This CDR3 is built from 13 residues. V lost 5 bases, J lost 7 bases, and 14 bases lay in between. The CDR3: CASSQSDSGGYTF. CDR3 DNA sequence: TGTGCCAGCAGCCAATCGGACAGCGGTGGCTACACCTTC.

This clonotype was found a few times. The gene calls are TRBV7-1 and TRBJ2-7; 7 nucleotides align to TRBD1. TRBV7-1 is an ORF, with its function uncertain. Trimming at V came to 6 bases and at J to 7 bases, leaving 9 bases not matched to a gene. There are 13 residues in the CDR3. The DNA for the CDR3 is TGTGCCAGCAGTCAGCTAGCCAGGGGGGAGCAGTACTTC. Translation gives CASSQLARGEQYF.

V is TRBV6-1 and J is TRBJ1-5; no reliable D call. This CDR3 has 16 amino acids. The V and J ends lost 6 bases and 11 bases respectively, with 26 bases between them. Germline loops: CDR1 MNHNS, CDR2 SASEGT. The CDR3 coding sequence is TGTGCCAGCAGCGGACTAGCGGTCGGCAGTCCTGCGGCCCAGCATTTT. Translating it yields CASSGLAVGSPAAQHF.

This clonotype was detected a few times. The chain uses TRBV29-1 and TRBJ2-3, with 8 bases fitting TRBD2. The length of the CDR3 is 15 residues. With 7 bases clipped from V and 1 base from J, the junction kept 10 bases outside the gene matches. Per the germline V gene, CDR1 is SQVTM and CDR2 is ANQGSEA. Here the CDR3 reads CSATNSREGTDTQYF. CDR3 coding DNA: TGCAGCGCTACAAACTCGCGGGAGGGCACAGATACGCAGTATTTT.

CDR3 residues: CSATMTGVPYEQYF. The CDR3 region has the DNA TGCAGTGCTACGATGACAGGGGTCCCCTACGAGCAGTACTTC. The gene calls are TRBV20-1 and TRBJ2-7; 8 bases line up with TRBD1. Germline CDR1 is DFQATT and CDR2 is SNEGSKA (reference sequence). The CDR3 loop spans 14 amino acids. V lost 4 bases to trimming and J lost 2 bases; unmatched junction nucleotides: 7.

In this sample, this clonotype turned up a few times. The rearrangement links TRBV9 to TRBJ1-1, with D possibly matching TRBD1 (6 bases). CDR3 length: 15 amino acids. CDR1 and CDR2 from the germline V gene are SGDLS and YYNGEE. Trimming pared 4 bases from V and 1 base from J, leaving 14 bases between. The CDR3 nucleotides read TGTGCCAGCAGCCGACCGGACAGTAGGAACACTGAAGCTTTCTTT. As protein: CASSRPDSRNTEAFF.

The chain recombines TRBV2 with TRBJ1-1; D is possibly TRBD1 (5 bases). This CDR3 has 14 amino acids. Trimming took 6 bases from V and 1 from J, leaving 12 bases between them. Germline assignment: CDR1 SNHLY and CDR2 FYNNEI. The CDR3 protein is CASSHRTPNTEAFF. CDR3 sequence (DNA): TGTGCCAGCAGCCATAGGACACCGAACACTGAAGCTTTCTTT.

This clonotype was counted ten times or more. This sequence joins TRBV2 and TRBJ1-1, with D unresolved. The CDR3 runs to 12 residues. Germline V gene data show CDR1 as SNHLY and CDR2 as FYNNEI. V lost 1 base and J 6 bases, leaving 6 bases between the germline ends. The DNA for the CDR3 is TGTGCCAGCAGTGAAGGGCAGGCTGAAGCTTTCTTT. Its protein is CASSEGQAEAFF.

This sequence joins TRBV9 and TRBJ1-4, with 7 positions matching TRBD1. Germline V CDR1 and CDR2: SGDLS, YYNGEE. This CDR3 is 14 amino acids long. J gave up 11 bases and V 3 bases, and 10 bases lay outside the gene matches. CDR3 bases: TGTGCCAGCAGCGCCAGGACAGGATTCGGCAAACTGTTTTTT. Translated, it gives CASSARTGFGKLFF. The full variable domain, its missing parts supplied by reference TRBV9 and TRBJ1-4, is DSGVTQTPKHLITATGQRVTLRCSPRSGDLSVYWYQQSLDQGLQFLIQYYNGEERAKGNILERFSAQQFPDLHSELNLSSLELGDSALYFCASSARTGFGKLFFGSGTQLSVL.

This clonotype was seen many times. The rearrangement joins TRBV2 to TRBJ2-7; 7 bases fit TRBD1. Losses at the gene ends were 4 bases for V and 0 bases for J; bases not matched to a gene: 6. The germline gives CDR1 SNHLY, CDR2 FYNNEI. The CDR3 contains 15 residues. The CDR3 nucleotides are TGTGCCAGCAGTGCACGACAGGGCTTCTCCTACGAGCAGTACTTC. This gives the protein CASSARQGFSYEQYF.

As concerns this clonotype: Germline and junction disagree at one end, which may indicate a read error. This chain links TRBV2 with TRBJ1-1, with a possible D match to TRBD1 (6 bases). In germline, CDR1 is SNHLY, CDR2 FYNNEI. The CDR3 covers 15 residues. CDR3 region: CASSYGGLRHTEAFF. The CDR3 DNA is TGTGCCAGCAGTTACGGGGGGCTTCGGCACACTGAAGCCTTCTTT.

This clonotype was seen a handful of times. The V and J genes are TRBV2 and TRBJ2-5; 8 bases fit TRBD2. CDR3 length: 16 residues. Germline assignment: CDR1 SNHLY and CDR2 FYNNEI. V lost 5 bases, J lost 3 bases, and 11 bases stayed unmatched. The CDR3 DNA sequence: TGTGCCAGCAGTTCCTTTTTGACTAGCGAGGAAGAGACCCAGTACTTC. It specifies CASSSFLTSEEETQYF.

A few counts support this clonotype. The genes are TRBV7-2 and TRBJ2-7; either TRBD1 or TRBD2 may supply D (5 bases each). The CDR3 has 13 residues. With 5 bases removed from V and 5 bases from J, the gap between germline ends came to 13 bases. Germline CDR1 SGHTA, CDR2 FQGNSA. CDR3 region: CASSQDILDEQYF. CDR3 bases: TGTGCCAGCAGCCAGGACATACTAGACGAGCAGTACTTC.

This clonotype occurred a few times. This rearrangement joins TRBV7-6 to TRBJ2-2; 12 bases agree with TRBD1. Per germline, CDR1 SGHVS and CDR2 FNYEAQ. The CDR3 contains 15 residues. With V trimmed by 5 bases and J by 7 bases, 5 bases remained unmatched. The CDR3 here is CASSRGQGANGELFF. CDR3 bases: TGTGCCAGCAGCCGGGGACAGGGGGCGAACGGGGAGCTGTTTTTT. The entire variable domain, with the rest obtained from reference TRBV7-6 and TRBJ2-2, is as follows: GAGVSQSPRYKVTKRGQDVALRCDPISGHVSLYWYRQALGQGPEFLTYFNYEAQQDKSGLPNDRFSAERPEGSISTLTIQRTEQRDSAMYRCASSRGQGANGELFFGEGSRLTVL.

This clonotype was detected only a few times. The chain recombines TRBV6-5 with TRBJ1-6, with D hard to call. CDR1 is MNHEY and CDR2 is SVGAGI in the germline V gene. The CDR3 loop spans 13 amino acids. Trimming shortened V by 0 bases and J by 10 bases, and 7 bases separated the two germline ends. Here the CDR3 DNA reads TGTGCCAGCAGTTACTCGCGGGAATCACCCCTCCACTTT. Amino acid sequence: CASSYSRESPLHF.